Presented here are 12 T cell receptor beta chains from one specimen sequenced in a study of control samples from healthy donors and cancer patients. Method: immunoSEQ multiplex PCR; TCRdb's copy keeps in-frame clones and lacks some. The sample lists just over 150,000 clones, 85% to 95% occurring once. Material: blood. The receptors here all came from a woman aged 40 to 49 in good health.

This chain connects TRBV20-1 to TRBJ2-5; TRBD1 matches 11 bases. CDR1 is DFQATT, CDR2 SNEGSKA, per germline (reference sequence). Losses at the gene ends were 3 bases for V and 5 bases for J; bases not matched to a gene: 8. CDR3 length: 15 residues. The chain's CDR3 is CSASSDRGRGETQYF. Written as DNA, the CDR3 is TGCAGTGCTAGTTCGGACAGGGGGCGCGGGGAGACCCAGTACTTC.

The chain has TRBV5-4 and TRBJ2-3; 14 nucleotides align to TRBD2. Losses at the gene ends were 10 bases for V and 5 bases for J; bases not matched to a gene: 18. The germline gives CDR1 SGHNT, CDR2 YYREEE (reference sequence). The CDR3 is 18 residues long. For the CDR3, the DNA is TGTGCCTCCCGGACTAGCGGGGGGATGACCTCCCGGGGAGATACGCAGTATTTT. Residues: CASRTSGGMTSRGDTQYF.

The sample holds one count of this clone. This chain links TRBV19 with TRBJ2-7; 9 bases line up with TRBD2. The CDR3 spans 12 residues. Trimming cost V 8 bases and J 2 bases; bases outside gene matches: 1. Germline V gene sequence: CDR1 LNHDA, CDR2 SQIVND (reference sequence). The CDR3 DNA reads as TGTGCCAGTGGCGGGGGGGCCTACGAGCAGTACTTC. Translated, it gives CASGGGAYEQYF.

This clone was observed a handful of times. The chain is built from TRBV3-1 (or the pseudogene TRBV3-2) and TRBJ1-1; 9 nucleotides match TRBD1. The CDR3 loop spans 14 amino acids. The trim removed 4 bases at V and 1 base at J, leaving 1 base unmatched. The germline V gene encodes CDR1 LGHDT and CDR2 YNNKEL (reference sequence). This CDR3 reads CASSPTGGNTEAFF. CDR3 bases: TGTGCCAGCAGCCCGACAGGGGGGAACACTGAAGCTTTCTTT.

This chain links TRBV29-1 with TRBJ1-2, with 10 bases that match TRBD1. This CDR3 region has 13 residues. The ends lost 7 bases at V and 2 bases at J; junction bases unmatched: 4. Germline V gene data show CDR1 as SQVTM and CDR2 as ANQGSEA. This CDR3 is CSALGQGNYGYTF. In DNA form, the CDR3 reads TGCAGCGCCCTGGGACAGGGGAACTATGGCTACACCTTC.

The V and J genes are TRBV5-1 and TRBJ1-2; 8 bases line up with TRBD1. The length of the CDR3 is 15 residues. CDR1 is SGHRS, CDR2 YFSETQ, per germline. V shed 4 bases and J 7 bases; nucleotides not matched to a gene: 12. Written as DNA, the CDR3 is TGCGCCAGCAGCCCCTCATCCGGACAGGGCCGTGGCTACACCTTC. It yields the protein CASSPSSGQGRGYTF.

The chain combines TRBV15 with TRBJ1-4; D may be TRBD1 (5 bases). Germline V CDR1 and CDR2: LNHNV, YYDKDF (reference sequence). V lost 4 bases and J lost 4, with 10 bases in between. The CDR3 loop spans 14 amino acids. The chain's CDR3 is CATSMWGVNEKLFF. The DNA of the CDR3 is TGTGCCACCAGCATGTGGGGGGTTAATGAAAAACTGTTTTTT.

The rearrangement uses TRBV27 and TRBJ1-2, with 7 bases aligning to TRBD1. The CDR3 totals 15 residues. The junction had 9 bases not matched to a gene; V was cut back by 4 bases and J by 4 bases. CDR1 is MNHEY, CDR2 SMNVEV, per germline (reference sequence). CDR3 nucleotides: TGTGCCAGCAGTTCGGACAGGTTTTTTACCTATGGCTACACCTTC. Translated, it gives CASSSDRFFTYGYTF.

This chain joins TRBV7-2 and TRBJ2-3; TRBD1 matches at 8 bases. The germline gives CDR1 SGHTA, CDR2 FQGNSA. V lost 5 bases, J lost 6 bases, and 4 bases stayed unmatched. There are 13 residues in the CDR3. As DNA, the CDR3 is TGTGCCAGCAGCGGGGACAGGTTGGATACGCAGTATTTT. It translates to CASSGDRLDTQYF.

For this clone: A junction end diverges from the germline sequence, so it may reflect a read error. V and J are TRBV10-2 and TRBJ1-6, with a tentative D call TRBD1 (5 bases). Germline loops: CDR1 WSHSY, CDR2 SAAADI. The CDR3 has 14 amino acids. In nucleotides, the CDR3 is TGCGCCAGCAGTCCCGGGACTGATAATTCACCCCACCACTTT. Amino acid sequence: CASSPGTDNSPHHF.

V gene TRBV4-1 combines with J gene TRBJ1-1, with TRBD1 as a possible D gene (6 bases). The length of the CDR3 is 15 residues. The germline V and J ends were trimmed by 0 bases and 1 base, with 9 bases remaining between them. Germline V gene lookup returns CDR1 MGHRA and CDR2 YSYEKL. CDR3: CASSQEYRENTEAFF. DNA of the CDR3: TGCGCCAGCAGCCAAGAATACAGGGAGAACACTGAAGCTTTCTTT.

V gene TRBV18 combines with J gene TRBJ1-3, with D hard to call. Trimming stripped 3 bases from V and 0 bases from J, with 12 bases between. This CDR3 comprises 16 residues. The V gene's germline CDR1 is KGHSH and CDR2 LQKENI. CDR3 residues: CASSPPGQSSGNTIYF. The CDR3 nucleotides are TGTGCCAGCTCACCTCCCGGGCAGTCCTCTGGAAACACCATATATTTT. The full variable domain, in which reference TRBV18 and TRBJ1-3 provide the parts outside the CDR3, is NAGVMQNPRHLVRRRGQEARLRCSPMKGHSHVYWYRQLPEEGLKFMVYLQKENIIDESGMPKERFSAEFPKEGPSILRIQQVVRGDSAAYFCASSPPGQSSGNTIYFGEGSWLTVV.